The 22 T cell receptor beta chains presented below share a single source sample, sequenced in a study of regulatory T cells in long-lasting Graves disease. The time point denotes: persistent/refractory GD, antithyroid drugs over 5 years with positive TRAb. TCR sequences were obtained from RNA taken from PBMCs. Arm-PCR of CDR3 regions and iRepertoire HTBI primers were the basis on which TCR beta libraries were built. TCRdb reprocessed the multiplex PCR reads with MiXCR, giving one entry per CDR3 protein. The table shows hundreds of thousands of distinct CDR3 sequences, with around a fifth occurring only once. The material was peripheral blood mononuclear cells (PBMCs), obtained when the disease was refractory, from a patient treated with antithyroid drugs. The receptors here all came from a female donor with Graves disease.

This clonotype showed up just a few times. The chain uses TRBV27 and TRBJ2-2; D may be TRBD2 (6 bases). CDR1 is MNHEY and CDR2 is SMNVEV in the germline V gene (reference sequence). This CDR3 has 14 residues. V was cut by 4 bases and J by 2 bases, with 8 bases left in between. The CDR3 region is CASSSGLNTGELFF. Here the CDR3 DNA reads TGTGCCAGCAGTTCGGGACTTAACACCGGGGAGCTGTTTTTT.

The CDR3 DNA reads as TGTGCCAGCAGCTTAGATACCAAAAACATTCAGTACTTC. Translating it yields CASSLDTKNIQYF. V usage is TRBV7-2 and J usage is TRBJ2-4; D is unclear. Deletions cut 1 base from V and 2 bases from J, with 3 bases between. Germline V lookup: CDR1 SGHTA, CDR2 FQGNSA. The CDR3 sequence is 13 residues long.

This clonotype was recorded at least ten times. This chain joins TRBV6-5 and TRBJ1-2; maybe TRBD1 (5 bases). This CDR3 is built from 15 residues. V was clipped by 2 bases and J by 4 bases, with 14 bases between them. The germline CDR1 and CDR2 sequences are MNHEY and SVGAGI. The CDR3 loop reads CASSYRQLNIYGYTF. In DNA, the CDR3 is TGTGCCAGCAGTTACAGACAGCTAAATATCTATGGCTACACCTTC.

This clonotype was observed many times. The rearrangement links TRBV7-9 to TRBJ1-2, with 8 nucleotides matching TRBD1. Unmatched junction bases numbered 7, after V lost 0 bases and J lost 7 bases. Germline V CDR1 and CDR2: SEHNR, FQNEAQ (reference sequence). The CDR3 contains 15 residues. The CDR3 DNA is TGTGCCAGCAGCTTAGCGGGCAGGGGGCGCGGTGGCTACACCTTC. This codes for CASSLAGRGRGGYTF.

This clonotype has just a few counts. The chain has TRBV13 and TRBJ2-5, with D perhaps given as TRBD1 or TRBD2 (5 bases each). The CDR3 is 16 residues long. V gave up 3 bases and J gave up 2 bases, with 16 bases separating them. The germline CDR1 and CDR2 sequences are PRHDT and FYEKMQ (reference sequence). The CDR3 protein is CASSFRSEGMQETQYF. As DNA, the CDR3 is TGTGCCAGCAGCTTTCGCTCCGAGGGGATGCAAGAGACCCAGTACTTC.

A word on this clonotype: This sequence is one base from a far larger clone and is likely a read error. The chain recombines TRBV7-2 with TRBJ1-2; D is ambiguous. Germline CDR1 is SGHTA and CDR2 is FQGNSA. The CDR3 spans 13 residues. The CDR3 sequence: CASSLESGGGNTF. DNA of the CDR3: TGTGCCAGCAGCTTAGAATCGGGTGGTGGCAACACCTTC.

This clonotype has at least ten counts. The CDR3 DNA reads as TGCGCCAGCAGCTTTGGACAGCGGTGGCTCCAAGAGACCCAGTACTTC. Amino acid sequence: CASSFGQRWLQETQYF. The chain employs TRBV5-1 and TRBJ2-5, with D maybe TRBD1 (6 bases). CDR1 is SGHRS, CDR2 YFSETQ, per germline. The length of the CDR3 is 16 residues. V lost 2 bases and J 1 base, leaving 15 bases between the germline ends.

There are many counts of this clonotype. The chain employs TRBV6-2 or TRBV6-3 and TRBJ1-1, with D perhaps TRBD1 (5 bases). The CDR3 covers 16 residues. The ends were cut back, 0 bases at V and 5 bases at J, with 16 bases in the middle. Germline V gives CDR1 MNHEY, CDR2 SVGEGT. The CDR3 nucleotides are TGTGCCAGCAGTTACTCGACGGGGCGCCTGAGGACTGAAGCTTTCTTT. Its protein product is CASSYSTGRLRTEAFF.

This clonotype has ten or more counts. CDR3 region: CASSQDPGRGGYTF. The CDR3 DNA follows: TGTGCCAGCAGCCAAGATCCAGGACGCGGTGGCTACACCTTC. The chain employs TRBV3-1 and TRBJ1-2; no definite D call. The germline V and J ends were trimmed by 0 bases and 7 bases, with 12 bases remaining between them. Germline CDR1 is LGHDT and CDR2 is YNNKEL (reference sequence). The CDR3 spans 14 residues.

This rearrangement joins TRBV3-1 to TRBJ2-5, with D unclear. Germline CDR1 reads LGHDT; CDR2 reads YNNKEL (reference sequence). The CDR3 runs 15 residues. V dropped 1 base and J dropped 5 bases, with 14 bases sitting between them. The CDR3 DNA is TGTGCCAGCAGCCAAGGAGCAGGCCTCCGGGAGACCCAGTACTTC. It translates to CASSQGAGLRETQYF.

The V call is TRBV29-1, the J call TRBJ1-2, with D perhaps TRBD1 (5 bases). Trimming removed 4 bases from V and 7 bases from J, with 16 bases in between. CDR3 length: 13 amino acids. Germline assignment: CDR1 SQVTM and CDR2 ANQGSEA. The CDR3, as DNA: TGCAGCGTTGCAGGGATAGGCGTGTCTGGCTACACCTTC. Translated: CSVAGIGVSGYTF.

In this sample, this clonotype turned up many times. The chain has TRBV24-1 and TRBJ1-2, with a possible D match to TRBD1 (6 bases). The length of the CDR3 is 18 residues. V lost 5 bases to trimming and J lost 1 base, with 22 bases between them. Germline V CDR1 and CDR2: KGHDR, SFDVKD. The CDR3 here is CATSASREGGPGNYGYTF. The CDR3 DNA reads as TGTGCCACCAGTGCCTCGCGGGAAGGGGGTCCGGGTAACTATGGCTACACCTTC.

This clonotype occurred a few times. This rearrangement joins TRBV18 to TRBJ1-2; no reliable D call. The germline CDR1 and CDR2 sequences are KGHSH and LQKENI. Between the trimmed V and J ends, which lost 0 bases and 4 bases, there was a span of 9 bases. This CDR3 contains 14 residues. CDR3 sequence reads: CASSPPGVLYGYTF. CDR3 DNA sequence: TGTGCCAGCTCACCACCTGGGGTGCTCTATGGCTACACCTTC.

This clonotype was counted ten times or more. The chain links TRBV12-5 to TRBJ2-5; D is perhaps TRBD1 (5 bases). Germline CDR1 LGHNT, CDR2 FRNRAP. CDR3 length: 15 amino acids. V lost 2 bases, J lost 5 bases, and 15 bases lay in between. In nucleotides, the CDR3 is TGTGCTAGTGGTTTGCAGGGAACGAGTTCGGAGACCCAGTACTTC. Protein product: CASGLQGTSSETQYF.

This clonotype was observed at least ten times. This chain joins TRBV2 and TRBJ1-4, with 12 bases lining up with TRBD1. Per germline, CDR1 SNHLY and CDR2 FYNNEI. After removal of 4 bases from V and 8 bases from J, the junction contained 11 bases not matched to a gene. The CDR3 length is 17 residues. The CDR3 bases are TGTGCCAGCAGTGTCGGAGGGACAGGGGGCCGTGGGGAAAAACTGTTTTTT. The encoded protein is CASSVGGTGGRGEKLFF.

The genes are TRBV2 and TRBJ1-1; no definite D call. The CDR3 extends over 11 amino acids. The V end lost 5 bases, the J end lost 9 bases, and 10 bases lay between the germline ends. Germline V gene lookup returns CDR1 SNHLY and CDR2 FYNNEI. The DNA for the CDR3 is TGTGCCAGCAGTACTTTCAGAAAAGCTTTCTTT. Translating gives CASSTFRKAFF.

This clonotype was picked up many times. V is TRBV6-1 and J is TRBJ1-5; D is unresolved. Trimming took off 1 base at V and 7 bases at J, with 8 bases between the two ends. This CDR3 is built from 13 residues. The germline V gene has CDR1 MNHNS and CDR2 SASEGT. For the CDR3, the DNA is TGTGCCAGCAGTGAAGAGGCGAGGCAGCCCCAGCATTTT. As protein: CASSEEARQPQHF.

The V and J genes are TRBV5-4 and TRBJ1-2, with no clear D. V lost 2 bases and J 0 bases, leaving 14 bases between the germline ends. This CDR3 has 16 residues. Germline CDR1 and CDR2: SGHNT and YYREEE (reference sequence). CDR3 sequence reads: CASSFITAVSNYGYTF. In DNA, the CDR3 is TGTGCCAGCAGCTTTATAACAGCAGTCTCTAACTATGGCTACACCTTC.

This clonotype was observed a single time. V gene TRBV18 combines with J gene TRBJ1-6; no definite D call. Germline V lookup: CDR1 KGHSH, CDR2 LQKENI. The CDR3 runs 14 residues. V lost 6 bases and J lost 7, with 13 bases in between. CDR3 protein: CASSPEPFNSPLHF. The DNA of the CDR3 is TGTGCCAGCTCGCCGGAACCGTTCAATTCACCCCTCCACTTT.

This sequence joins TRBV6-2 or TRBV6-3 and TRBJ2-1; 7 bases match TRBD2. Germline trimming cut 2 bases from V and 8 bases from J; bases unmatched to any gene: 6. Per the germline V gene, CDR1 is MNHEY and CDR2 is SVGEGT. The CDR3 runs to 14 residues. CDR3 protein: CASSYPGGGYEQFF. DNA for the CDR3: TGTGCCAGCAGTTACCCGGGAGGTGGATATGAGCAGTTCTTC.

This clonotype was found many times. CDR3 loop: CASSPPLGTEAFF. CDR3 coding DNA: TGTGCCAGCTCCCCCCCCCTTGGCACTGAAGCTTTCTTT. The genes are TRBV7-9 and TRBJ1-1; D uncertain. Trimming removed 8 bases from V and 4 bases from J, with 14 bases in between. CDR1 SEHNR and CDR2 FQNEAQ come from the germline V gene (reference sequence). CDR3 length: 13 amino acids.

The J gene is TRBJ2-6, the V gene TRBV30, with D perhaps TRBD1 (6 bases). The V end lost 8 bases, the J end lost 0 bases, and 11 bases lay between the germline ends. CDR3 size: 14 residues. CDR1 and CDR2 from the germline V gene are GTSNPN and SVGIG (reference sequence). The CDR3 bases are TGTGCCGTTAACAGGGACTCTGGGGCCAACGTCCTGACTTTC. Its protein is CAVNRDSGANVLTF.